The rows below give T cell receptor beta chains drawn from one sample of a study of blood T cell repertoires in COVID-19. Libraries were prepared by immunoSEQ multiplex PCR; TCRdb keeps only in-frame clonotypes and omits some of them. The sample contains around 130,000 clones, more than 75% of which appear only once. Sequencing used peripheral blood. The receptors originated from a man aged 55-75 years with acute or convalescent COVID-19. Each CDR3 is given with its conserved first and last residue. The order of the fields is clone size, D gene, J gene, V gene, CDR3 DNA, CDR3 protein. A D gene is named only where the DNA matches it firmly. The size field is filled for only some rows; it gives once, few, many or a size class.

clone size: .; D gene: TRBD1; J gene: TRBJ1-3; V gene: TRBV11-2; CDR3 DNA: TGTGCCAGCAGCTTATTATCGGGACAGCCTGGGGGCGCCATATATTTT; CDR3 protein: CASSLLSGQPGGAIYF
clone size: .; D gene: TRBD1; J gene: TRBJ1-3; V gene: TRBV11-2; CDR3 DNA: TGTGCCAGCAGCTTAGATGGACAGGGGTTCTCTGGAAACACCATATATTTT; CDR3 protein: CASSLDGQGFSGNTIYF
clone size: .; D gene: .; J gene: TRBJ2-3; V gene: TRBV28; CDR3 DNA: TGTGCCAGCACCCCCGGGACATCCACAGATACGCAGTATTTT; CDR3 protein: CASTPGTSTDTQYF
clone size: .; D gene: .; J gene: TRBJ2-3; V gene: TRBV7-9; CDR3 DNA: TGTGCCAGCAGCCCGGCCTCAGGGTCGGGCACAGATACGCAGTATTTT; CDR3 protein: CASSPASGSGTDTQYF
clone size: .; D gene: .; J gene: TRBJ1-1; V gene: TRBV19; CDR3 DNA: TGTGCCAGTAGTGACCAGGAGAACACTGAAGCTTTCTTT; CDR3 protein: CASSDQENTEAFF
clone size: .; D gene: TRBD1; J gene: TRBJ1-2; V gene: TRBV28; CDR3 DNA: TGTGCCAGCAGTTTAAGTTCGACAGGGCCACTTGGCTACACCTTC; CDR3 protein: CASSLSSTGPLGYTF
clone size: .; D gene: TRBD1; J gene: TRBJ1-1; V gene: TRBV2; CDR3 DNA: TGTGCCAGCAGCGATGCAGGGACAGCTTTCCACACTGAAGCTTTCTTT; CDR3 protein: CASSDAGTAFHTEAFF
clone size: .; D gene: TRBD2; J gene: TRBJ2-1; V gene: TRBV3-1/TRBV3-2; CDR3 DNA: TGTGCCAGCAGCCTCCGGGGGGGCGAGAACAATGAGCAGTTCTTC; CDR3 protein: CASSLRGGENNEQFF
clone size: .; D gene: .; J gene: TRBJ2-7; V gene: TRBV3-1/TRBV3-2; CDR3 DNA: TGTGCCAGCAGCCAAGGAGGGCGGGATCGCTCCTACGAGCAGTACTTC; CDR3 protein: CASSQGGRDRSYEQYF
clone size: .; D gene: TRBD1; J gene: TRBJ1-1; V gene: TRBV15; CDR3 DNA: TGTGCCACCAGCAAAGGACAGGGGGCTTGGGGCACTGAAGCTTTCTTT; CDR3 protein: CATSKGQGAWGTEAFF
clone size: .; D gene: .; J gene: TRBJ1-3; V gene: TRBV28; CDR3 DNA: TGTGCCAGCAGTTTACTAATATCCTCTGGAAACACCATATATTTT; CDR3 protein: CASSLLISSGNTIYF
clone size: .; D gene: TRBD1; J gene: TRBJ1-1; V gene: TRBV7-2; CDR3 DNA: TGTGCCAGCAGCCCGTTCCCGGGACAGGGGTCGAACACTGAAGCTTTCTTT; CDR3 protein: CASSPFPGQGSNTEAFF
clone size: once; D gene: TRBD2; J gene: TRBJ2-7; V gene: TRBV30; CDR3 DNA: TGTGCCTGGAGAGGGACTAGCGGGAGGCTGGGGGAGCAGTACTTC; CDR3 protein: CAWRGTSGRLGEQYF
clone size: .; D gene: .; J gene: TRBJ1-4; V gene: TRBV7-9; CDR3 DNA: TGTGCCAGCAGCACGCTTCCCGGGGAGGAAAAACTGTTTTTT; CDR3 protein: CASSTLPGEEKLFF
clone size: .; D gene: .; J gene: TRBJ2-3; V gene: TRBV5-4; CDR3 DNA: TGTGCCAGCAGCTTGGAACAGGGTTGGACAGATACGCAGTATTTT; CDR3 protein: CASSLEQGWTDTQYF